A single sample gave rise to the 21 T cell receptor beta chains below, sequenced in a study of T cell clonality in common variable immunodeficiency. Some clones are missing from TCRdb's copy, which holds only in-frame ones; the method was immunoSEQ multiplex PCR. The sample has 25,000 to 35,000 clones, none seen only once. The sequencing input was peripheral blood mononuclear cells. These receptors all come from a person aged 18-69 years in good health.

This clone showed up many times. Read sequence stops 3 residues before the CDR3 end, and the germline J gene provides the missing end. V gene TRBV19 combines with J gene TRBJ2-1; TRBD1 or TRBD2 may be the D gene (5 bases each). The CDR3 length is 16 residues. CDR1 is LNHDA, CDR2 SQIVND, per germline (reference sequence). V was clipped by 6 bases and J by 2 bases, with 17 bases between them. CDR3: CASSEGFVRPYNEQFF. The covered CDR3 bases are TGTGCCAGTAGCGAGGGGTTTGTTCGCCCCTACAATGAG.

Only a few counts were recorded for this clone. This CDR3 reads CASSPPGTPPNGYTF. The DNA read from the CDR3 is TGTGCCAGCTCACCACCGGGGACACCCCCGAATGGC. V is TRBV18 and J is TRBJ1-2, with TRBD1 as a possible D gene (6 bases). The read ends 3 residues before the CDR3 terminus; that terminus is restored from the germline J gene. V lost 0 bases and J 6 bases, leaving 14 bases between the germline ends. This CDR3 has 15 residues. The germline V gene encodes CDR1 KGHSH and CDR2 LQKENI.

This clone was recorded at least ten times. The missing CDR3 end, 3 residues past where the read stops, is filled in from the germline J gene. V gene TRBV6-4 combines with J gene TRBJ2-2; possibly TRBD1 for D (6 bases). Germline V CDR1 and CDR2: MRHNA, SNTAGT. V lost 4 bases to trimming and J lost 1 base, with 7 bases between them. This CDR3 spans 14 amino acids. The covered CDR3 bases are TGTGCCAGCAGTGGGACAGAGAACACCGGGGAG. Translated: CASSGTENTGE. The entire CDR3 protein reads CASSGTENTGELFF.

This clone was counted many times. With the read ending 3 residues before the CDR3 end, the germline J gene is used to fill in that end. The chain employs TRBV20-1 and TRBJ1-5; a weak D match, TRBD1 (6 bases). The CDR3 has 16 residues. Trimming shortened V by 5 bases and J by 0 bases, and 17 bases separated the two germline ends. The germline V gene encodes CDR1 DFQATT and CDR2 SNEGSKA (reference sequence). The CDR3 bases that were read are TGCAGTGCTGGACGTCCAGGGGATCTTAGCAATCAGCCC. Translation gives CSAGRPGDLSNQP. The complete CDR3 protein is CSAGRPGDLSNQPQHF.

This clone was counted ten times or more. Coverage ceases 3 residues before the CDR3 finishes, and the germline J gene fills in the end. The J gene is TRBJ2-1, the V gene TRBV20-1; 7 nucleotides agree with TRBD2. Germline CDR1 reads DFQATT; CDR2 reads SNEGSKA (reference sequence). The V gene end was trimmed by 3 bases and the J gene end by 2 bases; junction bases not matched to a gene: 7. The CDR3 has 15 amino acids. The sequenced CDR3 bases are TGCAGTGCTAGCTCCAGCGGGACGACCTACAATGAG. This encodes CSASSSGTTYNE. In full, the CDR3 is CSASSSGTTYNEQFF.

This clone was counted ten times or more. The read comes to an end 3 residues before the CDR3 does, leaving the germline J gene to fill in the end. The J gene is TRBJ1-5, the V gene TRBV18; TRBD1 agrees at 8 bases. Germline loops: CDR1 KGHSH, CDR2 LQKENI. The trim removed 6 bases at V and 7 bases at J, leaving 11 bases unmatched. CDR3 size: 15 residues. The sequenced part of the CDR3 DNA is TGTGCCAGCTCCCATGATGGACAGGGCCCCCAGCCC. This sequence encodes CASSHDGQGPQP. In full, the CDR3 is CASSHDGQGPQPQHF.

This clone was detected ten times or more. The CDR3 is cut off 3 residues early in the read; its end comes from the germline J gene. The chain recombines TRBV18 with TRBJ1-1, with D tentatively TRBD1 (5 bases). V lost 1 base, J lost 5 bases, and 17 bases lay in between. The CDR3 spans 16 residues. CDR1 and CDR2 from the germline V gene are KGHSH and LQKENI. CDR3 protein: CASSPREGDGRTEAFF. CDR3 bases read: TGTGCCAGCTCACCACGAGAAGGGGATGGGCGTACTGAA.

About this clone: The read is 3 residues too short to cover the CDR3 end, so that end is filled in from the germline J gene. The rearrangement links TRBV19 to TRBJ2-1, with TRBD1 identical over 9 bases. The germline CDR1 and CDR2 sequences are LNHDA and SQIVND (reference sequence). This CDR3 spans 14 amino acids. V was pared by 5 bases and J by 9 bases, with 8 bases of the junction left unmatched. The covered CDR3 bases are TGTGCCAGTAGTCCAAAACAGGGGGCCCGTGAG. Amino acids: CASSPKQGARE. The entire CDR3 protein is CASSPKQGAREQFF.

Many counts were recorded for this clone. The missing CDR3 end, 3 residues past where the read stops, is filled in from the germline J gene. The chain uses TRBV20-1 and TRBJ2-1; 9 bases match TRBD2. The CDR3 extends over 14 amino acids. V lost 3 bases, J lost 6 bases, and 6 bases stayed unmatched. In germline, CDR1 is DFQATT, CDR2 SNEGSKA (reference sequence). CDR3: CSASLAGFINEQFF. The covered CDR3 bases are TGCAGTGCTAGCCTAGCGGGATTCATCAATGAG.

This clone was counted ten times or more. Read sequence stops 3 residues before the CDR3 end, and the germline J gene provides the missing end. V is TRBV7-9 and J is TRBJ1-6; D is unclear. CDR1 SEHNR and CDR2 FQNEAQ come from the germline V gene (reference sequence). V lost 1 base to trimming and J lost 10 bases, with 11 bases between them. The CDR3 spans 14 residues. The CDR3 sequence is CASSLGTSQSPLHF. The CDR3 bases that were read are TGTGCCAGCAGCTTAGGTACCTCTCAGTCACCC.

As for this clone: The read stops 3 residues short of the end of the CDR3; the missing end is completed from the germline J gene. The gene calls are TRBV7-8 and TRBJ2-7; 7 bases are shared with TRBD1. The ends lost 1 base at V and 2 bases at J; junction bases unmatched: 2. CDR3 length equals 14 residues. Germline CDR1 reads SGHVS; CDR2 reads FQNEAQ. Partial CDR3 DNA: TGTGCCAGCAGCTTAGAGCAGGGGGCCTACGAG. Encoded protein: CASSLEQGAYE. The complete CDR3 reads CASSLEQGAYEQYF.

This clone was recorded at least ten times. This chain's CDR3 is CASSYGLAFYNEQFF. The CDR3 DNA, read in part, is TGTGCCAGCAGTTACGGGCTAGCGTTTTACAATGAG. The V gene is TRBV6-2 or TRBV6-3, the J gene TRBJ2-1; weak D call: TRBD2 (6 bases). The CDR3 end lies 3 residues beyond the end of the read and is filled in from the germline J gene. Trimming stripped 2 bases from V and 4 bases from J, with 12 bases between. Germline CDR1 MNHEY, CDR2 SVGEGT. The CDR3 sequence is 15 residues long.

This clone was recorded many times. The read comes to an end 3 residues before the CDR3 does, leaving the germline J gene to fill in the end. The chain has TRBV5-4 and TRBJ2-5; 13 bases agree with TRBD2. CDR1 and CDR2 (germline): SGHNT, YYREEE (reference sequence). The CDR3 extends over 14 amino acids. The sequenced CDR3 bases are TGTGCCAGCAGCCACAGGACTAGCGGGAGCACC. Translated: CASSHRTSGST. Given in full, the CDR3 is CASSHRTSGSTQYF. Full variable domain (rest looked up from reference TRBV5-4 and TRBJ2-5): ETGVTQSPTHLIKTRGQQVTLRCSSQSGHNTVSWYQQALGQGPQFIFQYYREEENGRGNFPPRFSGLQFPNYSSELNVNALELDDSALYLCASSHRTSGSTQYFGPGTRLLVL.

In this sample, this clone turned up many times. From the germline J gene comes the end of the CDR3, since the read stops 3 residues before it. This chain joins TRBV28 and TRBJ1-5; D perhaps matches TRBD1 (6 bases). Germline V gene sequence: CDR1 MDHEN, CDR2 SYDVKM. The CDR3 length is 15 residues. V lost 5 bases and J 0 bases, leaving 11 bases between the germline ends. The covered CDR3 bases are TGTGCCAGCAGTATCCAAGGGGGTAGCAATCAGCCC. This sequence encodes CASSIQGGSNQP. The entire CDR3 reads CASSIQGGSNQPQHF.

In this sample, this clone turned up a few times. The CDR3 end is not reached by the read, which stops 3 residues before it; the germline J gene fills it in. J is TRBJ1-5 and V is TRBV7-8, with a possible D match to TRBD1 (6 bases). Germline-derived CDR1 and CDR2 are SGHVS and FQNEAQ. This CDR3 has 16 residues. V was pared by 4 bases and J by 3 bases, with 16 bases between. CDR3 DNA (partial): TGTGCCAGCAGCTCTTATAGGGGGGGGACCAATCAGCCC. This gives the protein CASSSYRGGTNQP. The complete CDR3 sequence is CASSSYRGGTNQPQHF.

This clone was counted at least ten times. Read data end 3 residues before the CDR3 end; the end is taken from the germline J gene. The V call is TRBV20-1, the J call TRBJ1-1, with D uncertain. There are 15 residues in the CDR3. Trimming pared 4 bases from V and 1 base from J, leaving 16 bases between. In germline, CDR1 is DFQATT, CDR2 SNEGSKA (reference sequence). The CDR3 loop is CSAINPERGNTEAFF. CDR3 bases read: TGCAGTGCTATAAATCCGGAACGGGGGAACACTGAA.

This clone was counted many times. The read gets to within 3 residues of the CDR3 end, and the germline J gene fills in the rest. The chain couples TRBV12-3 or TRBV12-4 to TRBJ1-2; D remains unclear. The CDR3 covers 11 residues. CDR3 in amino acids: CASSSGRGYTF. The part of the CDR3 DNA that was read is TGTGCCAGCAGTTCGGGGAGGGGC.

This clone was recorded at least ten times. The part of the CDR3 DNA that was read is TGTGCCAGCAGACCAGGGGTGGGGGAGACC. This sequence encodes CASRPGVGET. The entire CDR3 protein reads CASRPGVGETQYF. The chain recombines TRBV2 with TRBJ2-5; D possibly corresponds to TRBD1 (6 bases). Read data end 3 residues before the CDR3 end; the end is taken from the germline J gene. CDR3 length equals 13 residues. Germline V gene data show CDR1 as SNHLY and CDR2 as FYNNEI. The V end was cut by 6 bases, the J end by 5 bases, with 13 bases between.

In its sample, this clone was seen many times. The CDR3 end lies 3 residues beyond the end of the read and is filled in from the germline J gene. The chain is built from TRBV6-2 or TRBV6-3 and TRBJ2-3, with 8 bases aligning to TRBD2. The CDR3 consists of 16 residues. In germline, CDR1 is MNHEY, CDR2 SVGEGT. Germline trimming cut 3 bases from V and 6 bases from J; bases unmatched to any gene: 11. Here the CDR3 reads CASSYWASGGGDTQYF. The DNA read from the CDR3 is TGTGCCAGCAGTTATTGGGCTAGCGGCGGGGGGGATACG.

There are many counts of this clone. From the germline J gene comes the end of the CDR3, since the read stops 3 residues before it. This chain uses TRBV30 with TRBJ2-5; D is unclear. The CDR3 runs 12 residues. The V end was cut by 2 bases, the J end by 7 bases, with 11 bases between. Germline V CDR1 and CDR2: GTSNPN, SVGIG (reference sequence). The CDR3 DNA, read in part, is TGTGCCTGGAGTCAAGAGTCAGGGACC. This sequence encodes CAWSQESGT. The entire CDR3 sequence reads CAWSQESGTQYF.

With regard to this clone: The CDR3 end is not reached by the read, which stops 3 residues before it; the germline J gene fills it in. The genes are TRBV5-1 and TRBJ2-3; perhaps TRBD2 as D (6 bases). The V and J ends lost 7 bases and 5 bases respectively, with 17 bases between them. CDR3 size: 14 residues. Per germline, CDR1 SGHRS and CDR2 YFSETQ. The CDR3 sequence: CASGSDGGGDTQYF. The sequenced part of the CDR3 DNA is TGCGCCAGCGGGTCCGACGGGGGAGGAGATACG.